Listed below are T cell receptor beta chains from one sample, sequenced in a study of T-cell reconstitution after alpha-beta-depleted transplantation in children. Using its own MiXCR run on the PCR reads, TCRdb lists one record per CDR3 protein. The data show over 200,000 distinct CDR3 sequences, approximately 9% seen once. The source material was PBMCs from the stem cell graft donor, sampled from the stem cell graft. These receptors originate from a human donor who donated a stem cell graft to a child with acute lymphoblastic leukemia. Each CDR3 is given with its conserved first and last residue. Fields, in order: clone size, D gene, J gene, V gene, CDR3 protein, CDR3 DNA. The D gene is left open where the match is weak. Size is stated for part of the rows, as once, few or many counts, or as a class when the clone is expanded.

>many|TRBD1|TRBJ1-2|TRBV5-1
CASSKPGGEWGYGYTF
TGCGCCAGCAGCAAGCCAGGGGGCGAATGGGGATATGGCTACACCTTC
>many|.|TRBJ1-1|TRBV11-2
CASSLGGVNTEAFF
TGTGCCAGCAGCTTAGGCGGGGTGAACACTGAAGCTTTCTTT
>many|TRBD2|TRBJ2-3|TRBV20-1
CSASWTSGVREYF
TGCAGTGCTAGTTGGACTAGCGGCGTTAGGGAGTATTTT
>.|.|TRBJ2-3|TRBV27
CASRRASTDTQYF
TGTGCCAGCAGACGTGCTAGCACAGATACGCAGTATTTT
>.|.|TRBJ1-1|TRBV19
CATRLVITNTEAFF
TGTGCCACCCGGTTGGTTATCACGAACACTGAAGCTTTCTTT
>few|.|TRBJ1-1|TRBV7-9
CASSLAGDAITEAFF
TGTGCCAGCAGCTTAGCGGGGGATGCGATCACTGAAGCTTTCTTT
>few|.|TRBJ2-1|TRBV20-1
CSASLQGTEQFF
TGCAGTGCTAGCTTGCAGGGCACCGAGCAGTTCTTC
>.|.|TRBJ2-5|TRBV5-1
CASSRQGGDETQYF
TGCGCCAGCAGCCGACAGGGAGGTGATGAGACCCAGTACTTC
>few|.|TRBJ2-4|TRBV12-3/TRBV12-4
CASSLPGGVENIQYF
TGTGCCAGCAGTTTACCCGGGGGTGTTGAAAACATTCAGTACTTC
>few|.|TRBJ1-2|TRBV7-2
CASSFAFIGYTF
TGTGCCAGCAGCTTCGCCTTCATCGGCTACACCTTC
>many|.|TRBJ1-1|TRBV12-5
CASGLGPPRTEAFF
TGTGCTAGTGGTTTGGGACCCCCCCGCACTGAAGCTTTCTTT
>many|TRBD1|TRBJ1-5|TRBV20-1
CSASPPGQGGQPQHF
TGCAGTGCTAGTCCTCCGGGACAGGGGGGTCAGCCCCAGCATTTT
>few|.|TRBJ2-7|TRBV20-1
CSARYSSYEQYF
TGCAGTGCTAGGTACAGCTCCTACGAGCAGTACTTC
>.|.|TRBJ1-1|TRBV7-9
CASSLGSIAKGDTEAFF
TGTGCCAGCAGCTTAGGTTCCATCGCCAAGGGAGACACTGAAGCTTTCTTT
>many|TRBD1|TRBJ1-5|TRBV3-1
CASSQESRGPQPQHF
TGTGCCAGCAGCCAAGAATCGAGGGGGCCACAGCCCCAGCATTTT
>many|.|TRBJ1-1|TRBV7-9
CASSFPGWDTEAFF
TGTGCCAGCAGCTTCCCGGGATGGGACACTGAAGCTTTCTTT
>.|TRBD1|TRBJ1-5|TRBV20-1
CSAIQDRGQPQHF
TGCAGTGCTATTCAGGACAGGGGGCAGCCCCAGCATTTT
>few|.|TRBJ1-2|TRBV7-8
CASSETVHIQSPNYGYTF
TGTGCCAGCAGCGAGACAGTGCACATTCAAAGTCCCAACTATGGCTACACCTTC
>.|.|TRBJ1-1|TRBV10-2
CASSHMNTEAFF
TGCGCCAGCAGTCACATGAACACTGAAGCTTTCTTT
>many|.|TRBJ2-3|TRBV7-2
CASSLNTAVRTDTQYF
TGTGCCAGCAGCTTAAATACGGCGGTCAGGACAGATACGCAGTATTTT
>.|.|TRBJ2-1|TRBV4-1
CASSQEEGSYNEQFF
TGCGCCAGCAGCCAAGAGGAGGGGTCCTACAATGAGCAGTTCTTC
>.|.|TRBJ2-7|TRBV7-2
CASSPSRDSYEQYF
TGTGCCAGCAGCCCATCCAGGGATTCCTACGAGCAGTACTTC
>many|.|TRBJ2-7|TRBV27
CASSTQGGEQYF
TGTGCCAGCAGTACACAGGGAGGCGAGCAGTACTTC
>.|.|TRBJ1-3|TRBV7-2
CASSVAAGLSGNTIYF
TGTGCCAGCAGCGTCGCGGCAGGCCTCTCTGGAAACACCATATATTTT
>many|TRBD2|TRBJ2-4|TRBV7-9
CASSPGTGGVLAKNIQYF
TGTGCCAGCAGCCCCGGCACGGGAGGGGTACTAGCCAAAAACATTCAGTACTTC
>many|.|TRBJ2-5|TRBV7-2
CASSTRQTQETQYF
TGTGCCAGCAGCACACGACAGACGCAAGAGACCCAGTACTTC
>few|TRBD2|TRBJ2-1|TRBV6-2/TRBV6-3
CASSYSSLAGGKSSYNEQFF
TGTGCCAGCAGTTACTCGTCGCTAGCGGGGGGGAAGAGCTCCTACAATGAGCAGTTCTTC
>once|.|TRBJ2-7|TRBV27
CASSLSGGRRTEQYF
TGTGCCAGCAGTTTATCCGGGGGGCGAAGAACCGAGCAGTACTTC
>.|TRBD1|TRBJ1-2|TRBV7-8
CASSLGGPTGDGYTF
TGTGCCAGCAGCTTAGGGGGTCCCACAGGGGATGGCTACACCTTC
>.|TRBD1|TRBJ1-4|TRBV6-5
CASSPEAGRGDEKLFF
TGTGCCAGCAGTCCCGAGGCGGGCAGGGGGGATGAAAAACTGTTTTTT
>many|.|TRBJ1-6|TRBV5-5
CASSLGQPNSPLHF
TGTGCCAGCAGCTTGGGACAGCCTAATTCACCCCTCCACTTT
>many|.|TRBJ1-2|TRBV29-1
CSVEARGAGSYGYTF
TGCAGCGTTGAAGCCCGCGGGGCAGGGAGCTATGGCTACACCTTC
>many|.|TRBJ2-5|TRBV3-1
CASSQDAGFGETQYF
TGTGCCAGCAGCCAAGACGCAGGGTTCGGAGAGACCCAGTACTTC
>many|.|TRBJ2-7|TRBV20-1
CSATTDSYEQYF
TGCAGTGCTACCACAGACTCCTACGAGCAGTACTTC
>many|TRBD1|TRBJ1-5|TRBV5-5
CASSSETGGGNQPQHF
TGTGCCAGCAGCTCCGAGACAGGGGGAGGCAATCAGCCCCAGCATTTT
>.|.|TRBJ2-7|TRBV12-3/TRBV12-4
CASSSHRSLYEQYF
TGTGCCAGCAGTTCTCACAGATCCTTATACGAGCAGTACTTC
>.|TRBD2|TRBJ2-5|TRBV11-1
CASSSGGLAGYRETQYF
TGTGCCAGCAGCTCAGGGGGTCTAGCGGGGTACCGGGAGACCCAGTACTTC
>.|.|TRBJ2-4|TRBV29-1
CSVEDQGNIQYF
TGCAGCGTTGAAGATCAGGGGAACATTCAGTACTTC
>many|.|TRBJ1-1|TRBV6-5
CASSYGPGTEDTEAFF
TGTGCCAGCAGTTACGGACCCGGAACGGAGGACACTGAAGCTTTCTTT
>.|.|TRBJ1-1|TRBV10-3
CAISEGRGVGTEAFF
TGTGCCATCAGTGAGGGCAGGGGTGTTGGGACTGAAGCTTTCTTT
>many|.|TRBJ2-5|TRBV11-2
CASSLGEETQYF
TGTGCCAGCAGCTTAGGAGAAGAGACCCAGTACTTC
>many|.|TRBJ2-5|TRBV6-5
CASSYPPEFQETQYF
TGTGCCAGCAGTTACCCGCCAGAGTTCCAAGAGACCCAGTACTTC